The next 27 T cell receptor beta chains were all read from a single sample in a study of long-term antiretroviral therapy in people with HIV. The authors ran the immunoSEQ assay, v3.0, at survey level. Profiling relied on immunoSEQ multiplex PCR, and the TCRdb table lists in-frame clones only, not all of them. The top ten clones hold under 9% of a sample with around 30,000 clones, over 75% of them seen once. The sequencing used unsorted PBMCs, collected 3 years after starting antiretroviral therapy. Receptors were obtained from a man in his forties with HIV.

This chain uses TRBV28 with TRBJ2-6; possible D gene TRBD2, 5 bases. Trimming pared 8 bases from V and 0 bases from J, leaving 11 bases between. Germline V gene data show CDR1 as MDHEN and CDR2 as SYDVKM. The CDR3 contains 15 residues. The CDR3 region is CASGGRFSGANVLTF. The DNA for the CDR3 is TGTGCCAGCGGAGGACGTTTCTCTGGGGCCAACGTCCTGACTTTC.

The chain uses TRBV9 and TRBJ2-7; 8 nucleotides match TRBD1. This CDR3 region has 15 residues. Per the germline V gene, CDR1 is SGDLS and CDR2 is YYNGEE. J lost 7 bases, V lost 4 bases, and 13 bases had no gene match. In DNA form, the CDR3 reads TGTGCCAGCAGCCCTCTTACGACAGGGGCGGGGGAGCAGTACTTC. This sequence encodes CASSPLTTGAGEQYF.

Only one count was recorded for this clone. The chain combines TRBV2 with TRBJ1-2, with TRBD1 matching over 9 bases. Germline lookup yields CDR1 SNHLY and CDR2 FYNNEI. Losses at the gene ends were 6 bases for V and 7 bases for J; bases not matched to a gene: 9. This CDR3 contains 14 residues. For the CDR3, the DNA is TGTGCCAGCAGCAGCGGACAGGGGAAAGGTGGCTACACCTTC. Protein sequence: CASSSGQGKGGYTF.

This clone was detected a few times. The chain uses TRBV5-5 and TRBJ1-3, with a possible D match to TRBD1 (5 bases). The CDR3 runs to 16 residues. Trimming left V 0 bases short and J 0 bases short, with 10 bases between. Germline V gives CDR1 SGHKS, CDR2 YYEKEE (reference sequence). For the CDR3, the DNA is TGTGCCAGCAGCTTGGAAGGGGTCTCCTCTGGAAACACCATATATTTT. Encoded protein: CASSLEGVSSGNTIYF.

This clone has a handful of counts. V is TRBV19 and J is TRBJ2-7; possible D gene TRBD2, 5 bases. The CDR3 covers 15 residues. V lost 5 bases and J 3 bases, leaving 17 bases between the germline ends. The germline CDR1 and CDR2 sequences are LNHDA and SQIVND (reference sequence). CDR3 DNA sequence: TGTGCCAGTAGTTTACTACACGGGGTCCTCTACGAGCAGTACTTC. It specifies CASSLLHGVLYEQYF.

This clone occurred once. V gene TRBV4-1 combines with J gene TRBJ2-7, with 7 bases lining up with TRBD2. With 0 bases clipped from V and 0 bases from J, the junction kept 11 bases outside the gene matches. Germline CDR1 and CDR2: MGHRA and YSYEKL. The CDR3 is 18 residues long. DNA for the CDR3: TGCGCCAGCAGCCAAGATAAATCTACCAGCGGGAACTCCTACGAGCAGTACTTC. Translated, it gives CASSQDKSTSGNSYEQYF.

J is TRBJ2-1 and V is TRBV29-1, with no clear D. The V gene's germline CDR1 is SQVTM and CDR2 ANQGSEA. This CDR3 comprises 13 residues. Trimming cost V 7 bases and J 8 bases, with 18 bases left between them. CDR3 sequence (DNA): TGCAGCGCTTGGGGTAGTTCAGGCGATGAGCAGTTCTTC. Its translation: CSAWGSSGDEQFF.

J is TRBJ1-2 and V is TRBV5-1; 8 bases are shared with TRBD1. Trimming cost V 1 base and J 8 bases; bases outside gene matches: 7. Germline lookup yields CDR1 SGHRS and CDR2 YFSETQ. The CDR3 length is 14 residues. CDR3 DNA sequence: TGCGCCAGCAGCTTGTCAGGGGGCATTACCGGCTACACCTTC. This gives the protein CASSLSGGITGYTF.

V usage is TRBV19 and J usage is TRBJ2-7, with 9 positions matching TRBD1. The V segment lost 6 bases and the J segment 3 bases; nucleotides outside the gene matches: 9. CDR1 and CDR2 from the germline V gene are LNHDA and SQIVND (reference sequence). The CDR3 contains 15 residues. The CDR3 bases are TGTGCCAGTAGCATGTACCCGGGACAGGGCTACGAGCAGTACTTC. This sequence encodes CASSMYPGQGYEQYF.

This sequence joins TRBV6-1 and TRBJ1-4; 11 bases align to TRBD1. After removal of 4 bases from V and 3 bases from J, the junction contained 4 bases not matched to a gene. Germline V lookup: CDR1 MNHNS, CDR2 SASEGT. The CDR3 loop spans 16 amino acids. CDR3 nucleotides: TGTGCCAGCAGTGGCGGACAGGGGGCTTCTAATGAAAAACTGTTTTTT. This sequence encodes CASSGGQGASNEKLFF.

This clone was observed a few times. The same CDR3 is also encoded by other DNA sequences in this sample. The chain couples TRBV4-1 to TRBJ1-2; D not resolved. Germline V gives CDR1 MGHRA, CDR2 YSYEKL. Trimming took off 1 base at V and 6 bases at J, with 3 bases between the two ends. The CDR3 consists of 11 residues. Written as DNA, the CDR3 is TGCGCCAGCAGCCAAGGGGATGGCTACACCTTC. Its protein is CASSQGDGYTF.

The J gene is TRBJ2-3, the V gene TRBV6-6; D gene unclear. Trimming removed 8 bases at V and 1 base at J, with 1 base between. This CDR3 is built from 10 residues. CDR1 is MNHNY and CDR2 is SVGAGI in the germline V gene (reference sequence). The CDR3 loop is CASGTDTQYF. CDR3 bases: TGTGCCAGCGGCACAGATACGCAGTATTTT.

This chain uses TRBV19 with TRBJ2-2; D possibly matches TRBD1 or TRBD2 (6 bases each). The V and J ends lost 11 bases and 5 bases respectively, with 18 bases between them. The CDR3 has 14 amino acids. Germline V CDR1 and CDR2: LNHDA, SQIVND (reference sequence). CDR3 region: CAGRAGAGTGELFF. As DNA, the CDR3 is TGTGCCGGCAGGGCAGGGGCGGGGACCGGGGAGCTGTTTTTT.

This rearrangement joins TRBV6-1 to TRBJ2-1; 10 positions match TRBD2. CDR1 MNHNS and CDR2 SASEGT come from the germline V gene. The CDR3 has 15 residues. Losses at the gene ends were 4 bases for V and 1 base for J; bases not matched to a gene: 1. Here the CDR3 reads CASSVLAGSYNEQFF. The CDR3 region has the DNA TGTGCCAGCAGTGTACTAGCGGGATCCTACAATGAGCAGTTCTTC.

The chain has TRBV19 and TRBJ1-5, with unresolved D. Germline CDR1 LNHDA, CDR2 SQIVND (reference sequence). The CDR3 is 14 amino acids. The V gene lost 5 bases and the J gene lost 0 bases, with 8 bases spanning the gap. For the CDR3, the DNA is TGTGCCAGTAGTTTCCCTTATAGCAATCAGCCCCAGCATTTT. Translating it yields CASSFPYSNQPQHF.

This chain uses TRBV18 with TRBJ2-2; weak D call: TRBD1 (7 bases). The ends were cut back, 1 base at V and 3 bases at J, with 12 bases in the middle. This CDR3 spans 16 amino acids. Germline-derived CDR1 and CDR2 are KGHSH and LQKENI. CDR3 sequence: CASSPQGGTDTGELFF. CDR3 sequence (DNA): TGTGCCAGCTCACCACAAGGCGGGACAGACACCGGGGAGCTGTTTTTT. Using reference TRBV18 and TRBJ2-2 for the parts outside the CDR3, the full variable domain is NAGVMQNPRHLVRRRGQEARLRCSPMKGHSHVYWYRQLPEEGLKFMVYLQKENIIDESGMPKERFSAEFPKEGPSILRIQQVVRGDSAAYFCASSPQGGTDTGELFFGEGSRLTVL.

The genes are TRBV6-6 and TRBJ2-3; D perhaps matches TRBD1 (5 bases). Germline CDR1 reads MNHNY; CDR2 reads SVGAGI (reference sequence). Trimming took off 5 bases at V and 8 bases at J, with 11 bases between the two ends. CDR3 length: 12 residues. The CDR3 nucleotides are TGTGCCAGCAGTCCACATCAGGGTACGCAGTATTTT. It specifies CASSPHQGTQYF.

The count of this clone is one. The genes are TRBV6-5 and TRBJ1-1, with 12 bases aligning to TRBD1. The CDR3 covers 16 residues. V was pared by 2 bases and J by 4 bases, with 5 bases of the junction left unmatched. Germline lookup yields CDR1 MNHEY and CDR2 SVGAGI. The CDR3 here is CASSYGTGGYGTEAFF. The CDR3 nucleotides are TGTGCCAGCAGTTACGGGACAGGGGGCTATGGCACTGAAGCTTTCTTT.

The chain uses TRBV27 and TRBJ2-3, with D possibly TRBD2 on 5 matching bases. CDR1 is MNHEY and CDR2 is SMNVEV in the germline V gene (reference sequence). CDR3 length: 16 residues. V was pared by 2 bases and J by 4 bases, with 16 bases between. For the CDR3, the DNA is TGTGCCAGCAGTTTACTCGGACCTAGCAGCCCAGATACGCAGTATTTT. Its translation is CASSLLGPSSPDTQYF.

J is TRBJ1-2 and V is TRBV10-3; D not certain. Germline V gives CDR1 ENHRY, CDR2 SYGVKD. Deletions cut 0 bases from V and 0 bases from J, with 5 bases between. The CDR3 is 14 amino acids. The CDR3 nucleotides are TGTGCCATCAGTGAGTCGGCAGCTAACTATGGCTACACCTTC. The encoded protein is CAISESAANYGYTF.

The chain has TRBV6-5 and TRBJ1-5, with TRBD1 as a possible D gene (6 bases). This CDR3 spans 13 amino acids. Germline V gene sequence: CDR1 MNHEY, CDR2 SVGAGI. The V end was cut by 2 bases, the J end by 5 bases, with 7 bases between. This CDR3 is CASSYTGYQPQHF. Here the CDR3 DNA reads TGTGCCAGCAGTTACACAGGGTATCAGCCCCAGCATTTT.

This chain links TRBV4-1 with TRBJ2-7, with D hard to call. Germline CDR1 reads MGHRA; CDR2 reads YSYEKL. Trimming cost V 0 bases and J 3 bases, with 12 bases left between them. CDR3 length equals 15 residues. CDR3 bases: TGCGCCAGCAGCCAAGATAGGAGCCCCCTCTACGAGCAGTACTTC. Its translation: CASSQDRSPLYEQYF.

This chain joins TRBV5-1 and TRBJ2-2; no reliable D call. V lost 0 bases and J 1 base, leaving 7 bases between the germline ends. This CDR3 has 15 residues. Germline-derived CDR1 and CDR2 are SGHRS and YFSETQ. CDR3 protein: CASSLDEGNTGELFF. CDR3 bases: TGCGCCAGCAGCTTGGATGAAGGGAACACCGGGGAGCTGTTTTTT.

The J gene is TRBJ2-5, the V gene TRBV5-1; D is possibly TRBD1 or TRBD2 (5 bases each). The length of the CDR3 is 14 residues. CDR1 SGHRS and CDR2 YFSETQ come from the germline V gene. V dropped 0 bases and J dropped 4 bases, with 10 bases sitting between them. CDR3 protein: CASSLAGRRETQYF. Here the CDR3 DNA reads TGCGCCAGCAGCTTGGCGGGGCGGCGAGAGACCCAGTACTTC.

The CDR3 coding sequence is TGTGCCAGCAGTGGGGACAGGGGGTTCCCCTACGAGCAGTACTTC. Translating it yields CASSGDRGFPYEQYF. The chain combines TRBV2 with TRBJ2-7; 11 bases agree with TRBD1. The junction had 4 bases not matched to a gene; V was cut back by 4 bases and J by 2 bases. Germline values: CDR1 SNHLY, CDR2 FYNNEI. CDR3 length: 15 amino acids. The full variable domain, rest sourced from reference TRBV2 and TRBJ2-7, is EPEVTQTPSHQVTQMGQEVILRCVPISNHLYFYWYRQILGQKVEFLVSFYNNEISEKSEIFDDQFSVERPDGSNFTLKIRSTKLEDSAMYFCASSGDRGFPYEQYFGPGTRLTVT.

The V call is TRBV4-2, the J call TRBJ2-5; D is perhaps TRBD1 or TRBD2 (5 bases each). The CDR3 has 14 amino acids. The V gene's germline CDR1 is LGHNA and CDR2 YNFKEQ. Trimming removed 6 bases at V and 1 base at J, with 12 bases between. In nucleotides, the CDR3 is TGTGCCAGCAGTGAACCCGGGGCCCAAGAGACCCAGTACTTC. Encoded protein: CASSEPGAQETQYF.

The V call is TRBV7-9, the J call TRBJ2-2; TRBD1 agrees at 9 bases. Germline V CDR1 and CDR2: SEHNR, FQNEAQ (reference sequence). The CDR3 contains 15 residues. Losses at the gene ends were 4 bases for V and 1 base for J; bases not matched to a gene: 1. The CDR3 DNA reads as TGTGCCAGCAGCTCGGGACAGGGGAACACCGGGGAGCTGTTTTTT. Residues: CASSSGQGNTGELFF. The complete variable domain, with remaining parts taken from reference TRBV7-9 and TRBJ2-2, reads DTGVSQNPRHKITKRGQNVTFRCDPISEHNRLYWYRQTLGQGPEFLTYFQNEAQLEKSRLLSDRFSAERPKGSFSTLEIQRTEQGDSAMYLCASSSGQGNTGELFFGEGSRLTVL.